This is a list of T cell receptor beta chains from one sample in a study of blood T cell repertoires in COVID-19. Only in-frame clones appear in the TCRdb table, and some are missing; sequencing was by immunoSEQ multiplex PCR. There are 110,000 or so clones in the sample; roughly 85% occur only once, and approximately 5.1% lies in the top ten. The sequenced material came from peripheral blood. Receptors originate from a woman aged 60 to 75 with COVID-19, enrolled during active disease. CDR3s include the opening cysteine and the closing phenylalanine or tryptophan. Fields, in order: clone size, D gene, V gene, J gene, CDR3 length, CDR3 protein, CDR3 DNA. D genes are given only for firm matches. Part of the rows lack a size; the others show once, few, many or a class for expanded clones.

clone size: .
D gene: .
V gene: TRBV7-8
J gene: TRBJ2-7
CDR3 length: 13
CDR3 protein: CASSLGGLYEQYF
CDR3 DNA: TGTGCCAGCAGCCTAGGGGGACTCTACGAGCAGTACTTC

clone size: .
D gene: .
V gene: TRBV28
J gene: TRBJ1-5
CDR3 length: 15
CDR3 protein: CASSTTGLGNQPQHF
CDR3 DNA: TGTGCCAGCAGTACTACAGGGTTGGGCAATCAGCCCCAGCATTTT

clone size: few
D gene: TRBD1
V gene: TRBV6-5
J gene: TRBJ2-5
CDR3 length: 15
CDR3 protein: CASSFRVAGGETQYF
CDR3 DNA: TGTGCCAGCAGCTTTAGGGTGGCAGGGGGCGAGACCCAGTACTTC

clone size: .
D gene: TRBD1
V gene: TRBV2
J gene: TRBJ1-1
CDR3 length: 13
CDR3 protein: CARSTGVNTEAFF
CDR3 DNA: TGTGCCAGGTCTACAGGGGTGAACACTGAAGCTTTCTTT

clone size: .
D gene: .
V gene: TRBV10-3
J gene: TRBJ1-2
CDR3 length: 13
CDR3 protein: CAISITGLNGYTF
CDR3 DNA: TGTGCCATCAGTATAACAGGGCTTAATGGCTACACCTTC

clone size: .
D gene: .
V gene: TRBV15
J gene: TRBJ1-1
CDR3 length: 13
CDR3 protein: CATSRDREDEAFF
CDR3 DNA: TGTGCCACCAGCAGAGATAGGGAGGATGAAGCTTTCTTT

clone size: few
D gene: .
V gene: TRBV27
J gene: TRBJ2-7
CDR3 length: 15
CDR3 protein: CASSLGQGRSYEQYF
CDR3 DNA: TGTGCCAGCAGTTTAGGGCAGGGCCGTTCCTACGAGCAGTACTTC

clone size: .
D gene: TRBD1
V gene: TRBV5-6
J gene: TRBJ1-1
CDR3 length: 15
CDR3 protein: CASSLVDRGGPEAFF
CDR3 DNA: TGTGCCAGCAGCTTGGTGGACAGGGGGGGTCCTGAAGCTTTCTTT

clone size: .
D gene: .
V gene: TRBV19
J gene: TRBJ1-1
CDR3 length: 14
CDR3 protein: CASSNPGVQAEAFF
CDR3 DNA: TGTGCCAGTAGTAATCCCGGGGTACAAGCTGAAGCTTTCTTT

clone size: .
D gene: .
V gene: TRBV18
J gene: TRBJ2-2
CDR3 length: 16
CDR3 protein: CASSPPGQGPTGELFF
CDR3 DNA: TGTGCCAGCTCACCACCGGGTCAGGGTCCCACCGGGGAGCTGTTTTTT

clone size: .
D gene: TRBD1
V gene: TRBV5-4
J gene: TRBJ2-7
CDR3 length: 13
CDR3 protein: CASSVDRAGEQYF
CDR3 DNA: TGTGCCAGCAGCGTGGACAGGGCGGGTGAGCAGTACTTC

clone size: .
D gene: TRBD1
V gene: TRBV30
J gene: TRBJ2-7
CDR3 length: 13
CDR3 protein: CAWTADRGNEQYF
CDR3 DNA: TGTGCCTGGACCGCGGACAGGGGCAACGAGCAGTACTTC

clone size: .
D gene: TRBD2
V gene: TRBV4-3
J gene: TRBJ2-2
CDR3 length: 17
CDR3 protein: CASSQVLKRGNTGELFF
CDR3 DNA: TGCGCCAGCAGCCAAGTCCTCAAGCGGGGGAACACCGGGGAGCTGTTTTTT

clone size: .
D gene: TRBD1
V gene: TRBV7-3
J gene: TRBJ1-2
CDR3 length: 13
CDR3 protein: CASSSTGAEGYTF
CDR3 DNA: TGTGCCAGCAGCTCCACAGGGGCCGAGGGCTACACCTTC

clone size: .
D gene: .
V gene: TRBV5-6
J gene: TRBJ2-3
CDR3 length: 14
CDR3 protein: CASSLDRAANTQYF
CDR3 DNA: TGTGCCAGCAGCTTGGACAGGGCGGCAAATACGCAGTATTTT

clone size: .
D gene: .
V gene: TRBV12-3/TRBV12-4
J gene: TRBJ2-5
CDR3 length: 13
CDR3 protein: CASSSRGGETQYF
CDR3 DNA: TGTGCCAGCAGTTCCAGGGGTGGAGAGACCCAGTACTTC

clone size: once
D gene: .
V gene: TRBV10-3
J gene: TRBJ1-3
CDR3 length: 13
CDR3 protein: CAMLGGPGNTIYF
CDR3 DNA: TGTGCCATGCTGGGGGGGCCTGGAAACACCATATATTTT

clone size: .
D gene: TRBD1
V gene: TRBV15
J gene: TRBJ1-1
CDR3 length: 15
CDR3 protein: CATSTRQGSGTEAFF
CDR3 DNA: TGTGCCACCAGCACGCGACAGGGGAGTGGGACTGAAGCTTTCTTT

clone size: many
D gene: TRBD1
V gene: TRBV23-1
J gene: TRBJ1-1
CDR3 length: 16
CDR3 protein: CASSLRDRGMNTEAFF
CDR3 DNA: TGCGCCAGCAGTCTACGGGACAGAGGAATGAACACTGAAGCTTTCTTT

clone size: .
D gene: .
V gene: TRBV9
J gene: TRBJ2-2
CDR3 length: 16
CDR3 protein: CASSVVAGAFTGELFF
CDR3 DNA: TGTGCCAGCAGCGTAGTGGCGGGGGCCTTCACCGGGGAGCTGTTTTTT

clone size: .
D gene: .
V gene: TRBV4-2
J gene: TRBJ2-2
CDR3 length: 12
CDR3 protein: CASSQVAGELFF
CDR3 DNA: TGTGCCAGCAGCCAAGTAGCCGGGGAGCTGTTTTTT

clone size: .
D gene: TRBD1
V gene: TRBV13
J gene: TRBJ1-2
CDR3 length: 14
CDR3 protein: CASSFGQGGYGYTF
CDR3 DNA: TGTGCCAGCAGCTTTGGACAGGGAGGCTATGGCTACACCTTC

clone size: .
D gene: .
V gene: TRBV7-9
J gene: TRBJ1-2
CDR3 length: 12
CDR3 protein: CASSLDSYGYTF
CDR3 DNA: TGTGCCAGCAGCTTAGACAGCTATGGCTACACCTTC

clone size: .
D gene: .
V gene: TRBV7-2
J gene: TRBJ2-2
CDR3 length: 15
CDR3 protein: CASSPPSENTGELFF
CDR3 DNA: TGTGCCAGCAGCCCCCCCAGCGAGAACACCGGGGAGCTGTTTTTT

clone size: .
D gene: .
V gene: TRBV18
J gene: TRBJ1-1
CDR3 length: 15
CDR3 protein: CASSPPYRLNTEAFF
CDR3 DNA: TGTGCCAGCTCACCACCCTACAGGTTGAACACTGAAGCTTTCTTT

clone size: .
D gene: .
V gene: TRBV11-2
J gene: TRBJ1-2
CDR3 length: 17
CDR3 protein: CASSLVWDLSRNYGYTF
CDR3 DNA: TGTGCCAGCAGCTTAGTTTGGGACTTATCCCGGAACTATGGCTACACCTTC

clone size: .
D gene: TRBD1
V gene: TRBV27
J gene: TRBJ1-2
CDR3 length: 16
CDR3 protein: CASSGPTGGGNYGYTF
CDR3 DNA: TGTGCCAGCAGTGGGCCGACAGGGGGAGGTAACTATGGCTACACCTTC

clone size: .
D gene: TRBD2
V gene: TRBV16
J gene: TRBJ2-1
CDR3 length: 16
CDR3 protein: CASSQLGRGGYNEQFF
CDR3 DNA: TGTGCCAGCAGCCAATTGGGCCGCGGGGGCTACAATGAGCAGTTCTTC

clone size: .
D gene: TRBD2
V gene: TRBV11-2
J gene: TRBJ2-5
CDR3 length: 15
CDR3 protein: CASSLIAGGRETQYF
CDR3 DNA: TGTGCCAGCAGCTTAATAGCGGGGGGGCGGGAGACCCAGTACTTC

clone size: .
D gene: TRBD1
V gene: TRBV5-4
J gene: TRBJ1-1
CDR3 length: 14
CDR3 protein: CASSADRGNTEAFF
CDR3 DNA: TGTGCCAGCAGCGCAGACAGGGGTAACACTGAAGCTTTCTTT

clone size: .
D gene: .
V gene: TRBV12-3/TRBV12-4
J gene: TRBJ2-2
CDR3 length: 11
CDR3 protein: CASETAGELFF
CDR3 DNA: TGTGCCAGCGAAACGGCCGGGGAGCTGTTTTTT

clone size: once
D gene: TRBD1
V gene: TRBV4-3
J gene: TRBJ1-1
CDR3 length: 14
CDR3 protein: CASSRGQGDTEAFF
CDR3 DNA: TGCGCCAGCAGCCGCGGACAGGGGGACACTGAAGCTTTCTTT

clone size: few
D gene: .
V gene: TRBV12-3/TRBV12-4
J gene: TRBJ1-2
CDR3 length: 13
CDR3 protein: CASSLMGNYGYTF
CDR3 DNA: TGTGCCAGCAGTTTGATGGGCAACTATGGCTACACCTTC

clone size: once
D gene: .
V gene: TRBV7-3
J gene: TRBJ2-5
CDR3 length: 14
CDR3 protein: CASSLRGQKETQYF
CDR3 DNA: TGTGCCAGCAGCTTAAGAGGACAGAAAGAGACCCAGTACTTC

clone size: .
D gene: .
V gene: TRBV5-4
J gene: TRBJ2-1
CDR3 length: 15
CDR3 protein: CASSRRQVDYNEQFF
CDR3 DNA: TGTGCCAGCAGCAGAAGACAGGTAGACTACAATGAGCAGTTCTTC

clone size: .
D gene: TRBD1
V gene: TRBV5-1
J gene: TRBJ1-6
CDR3 length: 16
CDR3 protein: CASSLAEGAVNSPLHF
CDR3 DNA: TGCGCCAGCAGCTTGGCCGAGGGGGCTGTCAATTCACCCCTCCACTTT

clone size: .
D gene: .
V gene: TRBV6-4
J gene: TRBJ1-2
CDR3 length: 13
CDR3 protein: CASSDGGRGGYTF
CDR3 DNA: TGTGCCAGCAGTGACGGCGGGCGAGGTGGCTACACCTTC

clone size: .
D gene: TRBD2
V gene: TRBV4-1
J gene: TRBJ2-3
CDR3 length: 15
CDR3 protein: CASRLSGGSTDTQYF
CDR3 DNA: TGCGCCAGCAGACTTAGCGGGGGGAGCACAGATACGCAGTATTTT

clone size: .
D gene: .
V gene: TRBV7-8
J gene: TRBJ2-6
CDR3 length: 16
CDR3 protein: CASSIMGTSGANVLTF
CDR3 DNA: TGTGCCAGCAGCATTATGGGGACTTCTGGGGCCAACGTCCTGACTTTC

clone size: .
D gene: .
V gene: TRBV10-3
J gene: TRBJ1-2
CDR3 length: 12
CDR3 protein: CASAGTWYGYTF
CDR3 DNA: TGTGCCAGCGCCGGGACATGGTATGGCTACACCTTC

clone size: .
D gene: .
V gene: TRBV18
J gene: TRBJ1-1
CDR3 length: 13
CDR3 protein: CASSPTADTEAFF
CDR3 DNA: TGTGCCAGCTCGCCTACAGCAGACACTGAAGCTTTCTTT

clone size: once
D gene: .
V gene: TRBV6-5
J gene: TRBJ1-2
CDR3 length: 13
CDR3 protein: CASRNGASYGYTF
CDR3 DNA: TGTGCCAGCCGCAATGGGGCCTCCTATGGCTACACCTTC